This T cell receptor beta chain is drawn from a study of control samples from healthy donors and cancer patients. Repertoires were generated with immunoSEQ multiplex PCR, while TCRdb's copy carries only in-frame clones and drops some. The table shows approximately 160,000 clones, with 91% occurring only once. The CDR3 length is 17 residues. The ends lost 6 bases at V and 1 base at J; junction bases unmatched: 14. CDR1 and CDR2 (germline): LGHNA, YNFKEQ. The clonotype originates from a woman in her 40s in good health. This chain uses TRBV4-2 with TRBJ1-1; TRBD1 matches at 7 bases. Input material: blood. The DNA for the CDR3 is TGTGCCAGCAGTTCGAGGTCTCCGGGACAGAGGAACACTGAAGCTTTCTTT. Its translation: CASSSRSPGQRNTEAFF.